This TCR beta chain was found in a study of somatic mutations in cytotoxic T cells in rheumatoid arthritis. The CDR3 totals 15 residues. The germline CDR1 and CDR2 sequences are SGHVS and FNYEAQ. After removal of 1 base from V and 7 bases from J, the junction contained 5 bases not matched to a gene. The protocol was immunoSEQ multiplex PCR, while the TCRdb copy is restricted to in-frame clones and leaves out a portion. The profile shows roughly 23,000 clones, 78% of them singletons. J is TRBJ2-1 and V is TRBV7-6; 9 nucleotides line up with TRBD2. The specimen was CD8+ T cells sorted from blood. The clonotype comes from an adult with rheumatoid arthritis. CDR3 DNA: TGTGCCAGCAGCTTAGAAATAGCGGGAGCTAATGAGCAGTTCTTC. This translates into CASSLEIAGANEQFF.